This T cell receptor beta chain was sequenced for a study of T cell responses to AZD1222 COVID-19 vaccine. Study-level points and caveats: The span of vaccine-associated CD4 TCRs extended across spike, with dominance at 160-218 and 743-854. Vaccination with two AZD1222 doses was followed by a rise in Spike-specific TCR breadth and depth.

CDR1 and CDR2 from the germline V gene are LGHDT and YNNKEL (reference sequence). Trimming took 4 bases from V and 4 from J, leaving 10 bases between them. The CDR3 totals 13 residues. Repertoires were generated with immunoSEQ multiplex PCR, while TCRdb's copy carries only in-frame clones and drops some. The sample carries 20,000 or so clones, 75% to 85% recorded once. On this clone: Its specificity is not known.

This clonotype was obtained from an adult who received the AZD1222 COVID-19 vaccine. This chain links TRBV3-1 (or the pseudogene TRBV3-2) with TRBJ2-5, with D tentatively TRBD2 (5 bases). The input for sequencing was peripheral blood, taken 28 days after the second AZD1222 dose. This CDR3 is CASSPPGSETQYF. CDR3 in DNA: TGTGCCAGCAGCCCCCCGGGGTCAGAGACCCAGTACTTC.